A single sample is the source of the 18 T cell receptor beta chains below, sequenced in a study of T cell repertoires in cytomegalovirus infection. For these TCRs, the target antigens are not known. TCRdb re-analysed the reads in MiXCR, keeping a single row per CDR3 protein. The sample includes about 310,000 distinct CDR3 sequences, approximately 25% of them seen just once. This specimen consisted of cultured PBMCs, obtained from culture after CMV antigen stimulation. The receptors stem from a human donor in good health (CMV status not recorded). Some clones in this sample may be carry-over from other donors' samples.

This clonotype was observed at least ten times. Its ends do not fully match the called genes, so a read error is possible. The chain joins TRBV7-7 to TRBJ2-1; 9 bases map to TRBD2. CDR3 length: 17 residues. The germline CDR1 and CDR2 sequences are SSHAT and FNYEAQ (reference sequence). The CDR3 DNA reads as TGTGCTAGCAGCTTAAGCCCGGGACTAGCTTCCTACAATGAGCAGTTCTTC. Translated, it gives CASSLSPGLASYNEQFF.

The table lists this clonotype with a few counts. The genes are TRBV11-1 and TRBJ2-7; possibly TRBD1 or TRBD2 for D (5 bases each). Between the trimmed V and J ends, which lost 5 bases and 2 bases, there was a span of 16 bases. Germline CDR1 is SGHAT and CDR2 is FQDESV (reference sequence). The CDR3 length is 15 residues. Written as DNA, the CDR3 is TGTGCCAGCAGCCGCGACCGGGGCGCGACCTACGAGCAGTACTTC. Its translation: CASSRDRGATYEQYF.

The chain is built from TRBV19 and TRBJ2-7; the D gene is possibly TRBD1 (6 bases). The CDR3 covers 15 residues. The germline gives CDR1 LNHDA, CDR2 SQIVND (reference sequence). V gave up 4 bases and J gave up 6 bases, with 19 bases separating them. The CDR3 is CASSRTGTFGAEQYF. The CDR3 region has the DNA TGTGCCAGTAGTAGAACCGGGACATTCGGGGCCGAGCAGTACTTC.

The rearrangement joins TRBV20-1 to TRBJ2-5; 10 nucleotides line up with TRBD2. The junction had 15 bases not matched to a gene; V was cut back by 6 bases and J by 2 bases. The CDR3 is made up of 17 amino acids. Per germline, CDR1 DFQATT and CDR2 SNEGSKA (reference sequence). The CDR3 is CSAGLLAGVGKQETQYF. The CDR3, as DNA: TGCAGTGCCGGATTGCTAGCGGGAGTGGGCAAACAAGAGACCCAGTACTTC.

This clonotype was detected ten times or more. The genes are TRBV7-8 and TRBJ1-5; TRBD1 agrees at 8 bases. The CDR3 has 17 amino acids. V lost 4 bases and J lost 2; bases outside the gene matches: 10. CDR1 SGHVS and CDR2 FQNEAQ come from the germline V gene. CDR3 amino acids: CASSWIWTGLGNQPQHF. The CDR3 DNA follows: TGTGCCAGCAGCTGGATCTGGACAGGGCTGGGCAATCAGCCCCAGCATTTT.

V is TRBV6-6 and J is TRBJ2-7, with D possibly matching TRBD2 (6 bases). Germline-derived CDR1 and CDR2 are MNHNY and SVGAGI (reference sequence). Trimming stripped 6 bases from V and 6 bases from J, with 27 bases between. The CDR3 consists of 17 residues. The CDR3 region has the DNA TGTGCCAGCAGCCTCTTCAGTTCGGGGGTGTCCCCGGGCGAGCAGTACTTC. Translating gives CASSLFSSGVSPGEQYF.

The CDR3 spells CASSPPPAGTNYGYTF. In DNA, the CDR3 is TGTGCCAGCAGCCCCCCCCCCGCGGGGACTAACTATGGCTACACCTTC. The rearrangement uses TRBV7-9 and TRBJ1-2; D remains unclear. This CDR3 is 16 amino acids long. From germline, CDR1 is SEHNR and CDR2 FQNEAQ (reference sequence). The V end was cut by 5 bases, the J end by 0 bases, with 16 bases between.

The rearrangement joins TRBV9 to TRBJ1-1; TRBD1 is a possible D gene (5 bases). Germline V CDR1 and CDR2: SGDLS, YYNGEE. This CDR3 is 15 amino acids long. The V and J ends lost 0 bases and 6 bases respectively, with 15 bases between them. The CDR3, as DNA: TGTGCCAGCAGCGTAGGGGTGGGGCAGAGTGCTGAAGCTTTCTTT. It yields the protein CASSVGVGQSAEAFF.

This clonotype was seen a single time. The chain has TRBV6-6 and TRBJ2-4; D gene unclear. Germline V gives CDR1 MNHNY, CDR2 SVGAGI (reference sequence). CDR3 size: 12 residues. V shed 0 bases and J shed 13 bases, with 10 bases lying between them. This CDR3 reads CASSYSPEVQYF. CDR3 DNA sequence: TGTGCCAGCAGTTACTCGCCGGAAGTACAGTACTTC.

The chain is built from TRBV19 and TRBJ2-1, with D maybe TRBD1 (7 bases). The CDR3 has 14 amino acids. The V gene lost 9 bases and the J gene lost 7 bases, with 19 bases spanning the gap. Germline V CDR1 and CDR2: LNHDA, SQIVND (reference sequence). CDR3 in amino acids: CASSVRGAFNEQFF. DNA for the CDR3: TGTGCCAGCAGCGTCAGGGGGGCGTTTAATGAGCAGTTCTTC.

This chain connects TRBV4-1 to TRBJ1-5, with D perhaps TRBD1 (6 bases). Trimming cost V 2 bases and J 7 bases, with 12 bases left between them. The CDR3 loop spans 14 amino acids. Germline V gene sequence: CDR1 MGHRA, CDR2 YSYEKL. The CDR3 DNA reads TGCGCCAGCAGCCAATTGGGACACCTGCAGCCCCAGCATTTT. This codes for CASSQLGHLQPQHF.

This chain uses TRBV12-3 or TRBV12-4 with TRBJ1-6; 9 bases are a match to TRBD1. Germline trimming cut 6 bases from V and 3 bases from J; bases unmatched to any gene: 3. The CDR3 is 15 amino acids. The CDR3 here is CASRPGQGYNSPLHF. For the CDR3, the DNA is TGTGCCAGCAGGCCGGGACAGGGCTATAATTCACCCCTCCACTTT.

The rearrangement uses TRBV6-5 and TRBJ2-7; TRBD2 aligns across 11 bases. Germline V gene lookup returns CDR1 MNHEY and CDR2 SVGAGI. V was clipped by 4 bases and J by 5 bases; unmatched bases: 10. The CDR3 runs 16 residues. CDR3 region: CASSSAGTSGDDEQYF. CDR3 sequence (DNA): TGTGCCAGCAGTTCCGCCGGGACTAGCGGAGACGACGAGCAGTACTTC.

The chain joins TRBV19 to TRBJ1-1; TRBD1 matches at 8 bases. The CDR3 consists of 13 residues. The V and J ends lost 6 bases and 6 bases, in that order; junction bases with no gene match: 6. CDR1 is LNHDA and CDR2 is SQIVND in the germline V gene (reference sequence). The CDR3 sequence is CASSTGGLAEAFF. The DNA of the CDR3 is TGTGCCAGTAGCACAGGGGGTTTGGCTGAAGCTTTCTTT.

The gene calls are TRBV24-1 and TRBJ2-3, with 11 bases identical to TRBD2. The germline V gene has CDR1 KGHDR and CDR2 SFDVKD. The V and J ends lost 5 bases and 4 bases, in that order; junction bases with no gene match: 16. The CDR3 spans 19 residues. The CDR3 here is CATSGYSGRGNQSPDTQYF. The CDR3 DNA sequence: TGTGCCACCAGTGGATATAGCGGGAGGGGCAATCAGAGCCCAGATACGCAGTATTTT.

A few counts support this clonotype. This chain links TRBV25-1 with TRBJ2-7; D is perhaps TRBD1 (6 bases). Germline lookup yields CDR1 MGHDK and CDR2 SYGVNS. The CDR3 is made up of 14 amino acids. Trimming shortened V by 8 bases and J by 4 bases, and 18 bases separated the two germline ends. The CDR3 region has the DNA TGTGCCAGCTACTGGACAGCCGTGGGGTACGAGCAGTACTTC. It yields the protein CASYWTAVGYEQYF.

This clonotype was seen a single time. V usage is TRBV5-5 and J usage is TRBJ2-7; D is undetermined. From germline, CDR1 is SGHKS and CDR2 YYEKEE (reference sequence). The V gene lost 1 base and the J gene lost 1 base, with 9 bases spanning the gap. The CDR3 sequence is 14 residues long. The CDR3, as DNA: TGTGCCAGCAGCTTGCAAGTCTCTTCCTACGAGCAGTACTTC. Its translation: CASSLQVSSYEQYF.

This clonotype was seen only a few times. The chain links TRBV28 to TRBJ2-1; no clear D. Germline CDR1 is MDHEN and CDR2 is SYDVKM. V lost 3 bases and J lost 8, with 11 bases in between. The CDR3 sequence is 13 residues long. The DNA for the CDR3 is TGTGCCAGCAGTTTCGGTGTTGGGGATGAGCAGTTCTTC. This codes for CASSFGVGDEQFF.